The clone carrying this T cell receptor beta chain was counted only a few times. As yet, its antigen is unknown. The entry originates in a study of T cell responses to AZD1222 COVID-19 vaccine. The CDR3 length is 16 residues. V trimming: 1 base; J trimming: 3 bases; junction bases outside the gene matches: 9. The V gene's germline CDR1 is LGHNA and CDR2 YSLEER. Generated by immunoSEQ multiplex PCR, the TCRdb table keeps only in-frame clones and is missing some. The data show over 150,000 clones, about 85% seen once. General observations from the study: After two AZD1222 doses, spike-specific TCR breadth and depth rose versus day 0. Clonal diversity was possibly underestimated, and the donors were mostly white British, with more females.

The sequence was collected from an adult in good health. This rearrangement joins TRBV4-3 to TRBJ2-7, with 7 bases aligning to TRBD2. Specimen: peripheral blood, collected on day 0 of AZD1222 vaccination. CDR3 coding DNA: TGCGCCAGCAGCCAAGCCGTTGGCGGGGGTTACTACGAGCAGTACTTC. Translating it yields CASSQAVGGGYYEQYF.